This T cell receptor (beta chain) was recovered during a study of T cell clonotyping in hematopoietic cell transplantation. V gave up 1 base and J gave up 9 bases; unmatched junction bases: 7. The CDR3 length is 15 residues. Germline V gene lookup returns CDR1 GTSNPN and CDR2 SVGIG (reference sequence). Repertoires were generated with immunoSEQ multiplex PCR, while TCRdb's copy carries only in-frame clones and drops some. Counted here are about 15,000 clones, about 56% occurring once; the ten biggest clones make up roughly 10%. The chain combines TRBV30 with TRBJ1-5; 12 nucleotides align to TRBD1. The sequence was collected from a human donor who either received an allogeneic hematopoietic cell transplant for a myeloid malignancy or was a related donor (not recorded which). Some clones in this sample may be carry-over from other donors' samples. Specimen: PBMCs. In DNA form, the CDR3 reads TGTGCCTGGAGTGGGGGGACAGGGGGCTGGGGGCCCCAGCATTTT. The encoded protein is CAWSGGTGGWGPQHF. The whole variable domain, filled in from reference TRBV30 and TRBJ1-5, reads SQTIHQWPATLVQPVGSPLSLECTVEGTSNPNLYWYRQAAGRGLQLLFYSVGIGQISSEVPQNLSASRPQDRQFILSSKKLLLSDSGFYLCAWSGGTGGWGPQHFGDGTRLSIL.